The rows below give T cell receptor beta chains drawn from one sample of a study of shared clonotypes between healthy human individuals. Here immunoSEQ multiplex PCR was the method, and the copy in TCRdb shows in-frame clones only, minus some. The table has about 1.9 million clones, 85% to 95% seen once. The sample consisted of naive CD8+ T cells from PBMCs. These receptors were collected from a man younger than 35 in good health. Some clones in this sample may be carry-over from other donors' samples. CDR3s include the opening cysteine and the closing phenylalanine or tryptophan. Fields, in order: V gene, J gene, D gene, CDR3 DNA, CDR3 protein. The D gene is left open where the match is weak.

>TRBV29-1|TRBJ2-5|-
TGCAGCGTTGATCAGTATCCGGAGACCCAGTACTTC
CSVDQYPETQYF
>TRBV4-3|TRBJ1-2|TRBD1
TGCGCCAGCAGCCCCGGGCAGGGGGCGGATGGCTACACCTTC
CASSPGQGADGYTF
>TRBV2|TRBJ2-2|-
TGTGCCAGCAGCGGACAGGCTGGGGGGGCGAACACCGGGGAGCTGTTTTTT
CASSGQAGGANTGELFF
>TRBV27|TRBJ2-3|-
TGTGCCAGCAGTTTAAGCCTGGGACGCTTTCGGACAGATACGCAGTATTTT
CASSLSLGRFRTDTQYF
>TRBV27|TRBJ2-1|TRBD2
TGTGCCAGCACCAACTTACTGGGCGGGAGAAATGAGCAGTTCTTC
CASTNLLGGRNEQFF
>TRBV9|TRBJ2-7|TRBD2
TGTGCCAGCAGCGTAGGAAGCGGGAGGGCCTCCGAGCAGTACTTC
CASSVGSGRASEQYF
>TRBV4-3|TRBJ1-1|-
TGCGCCAGCAGCCAAGATCAAGGTTCGGAAGCTTTCTTT
CASSQDQGSEAFF
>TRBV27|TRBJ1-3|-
TGTGCCAGCAGTTTAACGGGGGTCTCAGGAAACACCATATATTTT
CASSLTGVSGNTIYF
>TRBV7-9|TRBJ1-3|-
TGTGCCAGCAGCTTACAGGGAAACACCATATATTTT
CASSLQGNTIYF
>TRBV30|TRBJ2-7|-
TGTGCCTGGAGGGGGGACTCGCCTTCCTACGAGCAGTACTTC
CAWRGDSPSYEQYF
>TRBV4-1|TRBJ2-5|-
TGCGCCAGCAGCCAAGTAGGACTCCGCCAAGAGACCCAGTACTTC
CASSQVGLRQETQYF
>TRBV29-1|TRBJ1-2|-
TGCAGCGTTTTAGTTGGGGGTACCTATGGCTACACCTTC
CSVLVGGTYGYTF